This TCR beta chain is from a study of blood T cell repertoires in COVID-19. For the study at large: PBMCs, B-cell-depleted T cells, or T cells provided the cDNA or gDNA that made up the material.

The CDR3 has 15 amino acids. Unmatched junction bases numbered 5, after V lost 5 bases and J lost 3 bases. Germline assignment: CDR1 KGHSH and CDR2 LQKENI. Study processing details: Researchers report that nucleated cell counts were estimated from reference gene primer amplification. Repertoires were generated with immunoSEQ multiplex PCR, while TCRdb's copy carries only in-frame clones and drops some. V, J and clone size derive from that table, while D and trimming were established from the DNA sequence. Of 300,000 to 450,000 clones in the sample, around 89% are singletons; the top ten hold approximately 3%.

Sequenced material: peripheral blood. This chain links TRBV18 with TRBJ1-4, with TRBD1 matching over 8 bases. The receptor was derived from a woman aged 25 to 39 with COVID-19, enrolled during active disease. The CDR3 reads CASSSQGVANEKLFF. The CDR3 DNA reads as TGTGCCAGCTCATCACAGGGGGTGGCTAATGAAAAACTGTTTTTT.